One sample yielded the 22 T cell receptor beta chains listed below, sequenced in a study of T cells in Graves' hyperthyroidism and ophthalmopathy. RNA transcripts were the template for amplifying TCR beta CDR3 regions. TCR CDR3 regions were first amplified by RT-PCR with HTBI primers. TCRdb analysed the multiplex PCR reads with MiXCR anew, one entry per CDR3 protein. This sample yields about 600,000 distinct CDR3 sequences, of which around 16% are seen a single time; less than 3.5% belongs to the top ten. Sequencing was done on a sample of blood. These receptors were collected from a woman in her forties with Graves' ophthalmopathy.

This clonotype was detected only a few times. This chain links TRBV27 with TRBJ1-6; unclear D gene. Trimming pared 5 bases from V and 7 bases from J, leaving 18 bases between. The germline V gene has CDR1 MNHEY and CDR2 SMNVEV (reference sequence). The CDR3 consists of 16 residues. The CDR3 here is CASSLQAQLPNSPLHF. The DNA of the CDR3 is TGTGCCAGCAGTCTCCAAGCACAGCTACCCAATTCACCCCTCCACTTT.

This clonotype was seen ten or more times. The genes are TRBV3-1 and TRBJ2-7; TRBD2 matches at 9 bases. Germline loops: CDR1 LGHDT, CDR2 YNNKEL (reference sequence). With V trimmed by 4 bases and J by 6 bases, 7 bases remained unmatched. The CDR3 length is 14 residues. The CDR3 DNA follows: TGTGCCAGCAGCCCGCTAGCGGGGAGTTTCGAGCAGTACTTC. Protein product: CASSPLAGSFEQYF.

This clonotype was observed many times. The V and J genes are TRBV20-1 and TRBJ2-2, with TRBD1 matching over 10 bases. The CDR3 has 17 residues. V lost 0 bases to trimming and J lost 7 bases; unmatched junction nucleotides: 11. CDR1 is DFQATT and CDR2 is SNEGSKA in the germline V gene (reference sequence). CDR3 residues: CSARDRLGQGFGGELFF. The CDR3, as DNA: TGCAGTGCTAGAGATCGGCTGGGACAGGGGTTCGGCGGGGAGCTGTTTTTT.

This clonotype has a handful of counts. The chain uses TRBV6-5 and TRBJ2-3; no definite D call. The CDR3 loop spans 13 amino acids. CDR1 is MNHEY, CDR2 SVGAGI, per germline. Trimming cost V 6 bases and J 0 bases, with 7 bases left between them. CDR3 DNA sequence: TGTGCCAGCAGGACCCGTAGCACAGATACGCAGTATTTT. Translating it yields CASRTRSTDTQYF.

This clonotype has only a few counts. The CDR3 reads CASSRQAFSTDTQYF. For the CDR3, the DNA is TGTGCCAGCAGCCGCCAGGCTTTCAGCACAGATACGCAGTATTTT. The chain is built from TRBV7-9 and TRBJ2-3; D call uncertain. Germline values: CDR1 SEHNR, CDR2 FQNEAQ (reference sequence). This CDR3 is built from 15 residues. V lost 5 bases, J lost 0 bases, and 12 bases lay in between.

The chain joins TRBV6-2 or TRBV6-3 to TRBJ2-1, with 13 bases aligning to TRBD2. After removal of 2 bases from V and 9 bases from J, the junction contained 4 bases not matched to a gene. Germline V gives CDR1 MNHEY, CDR2 SVGEGT. This CDR3 has 15 residues. The CDR3 DNA reads as TGTGCCAGCAGTTACCAACTAGCGGGAGGGAGTGAGCAGTTCTTC. It translates to CASSYQLAGGSEQFF.

This chain links TRBV11-2 with TRBJ2-6; D is possibly TRBD1 or TRBD2 (5 bases each). V was pared by 5 bases and J by 0 bases, with 17 bases between. The V gene's germline CDR1 is SGHAT and CDR2 FQNNGV. The CDR3 consists of 18 residues. CDR3 sequence reads: CASSPLGTSSSGANVLTF. The DNA for the CDR3 is TGTGCCAGCAGCCCCCTGGGGACCTCGAGCTCTGGGGCCAACGTCCTGACTTTC.

At least ten counts were recorded for this clonotype. CDR3 nucleotides: TGCGCCAGCAGCTTGATAGGGTGGGAGCAGTTCTTC. This sequence encodes CASSLIGWEQFF. V usage is TRBV5-1 and J usage is TRBJ2-1; D unclear. The germline V gene encodes CDR1 SGHRS and CDR2 YFSETQ. The CDR3 length is 12 residues. V gave up 1 base and J gave up 10 bases, with 9 bases separating them.

This clonotype has more than one count but fewer than ten. V usage is TRBV9 and J usage is TRBJ2-5, with D possibly matching TRBD2 (6 bases). This CDR3 spans 16 amino acids. The V gene lost 0 bases and the J gene lost 5 bases, with 17 bases spanning the gap. Germline V CDR1 and CDR2: SGDLS, YYNGEE. In DNA, the CDR3 is TGTGCCAGCAGCGTAGCCGTATCCCGGGAGCTGGAGACCCAGTACTTC. Its protein product is CASSVAVSRELETQYF.

The chain carries TRBV12-3 or TRBV12-4 and TRBJ1-6, with 7 bases identical to TRBD1. The V segment lost 4 bases and the J segment 7 bases; nucleotides outside the gene matches: 7. CDR3 size: 15 residues. CDR3 residues: CASSSVGRGNSPLHF. DNA for the CDR3: TGTGCCAGCAGTTCCGTGGGCAGGGGGAATTCACCCCTCCACTTT.

This clonotype has ten or more counts. V gene TRBV5-1 combines with J gene TRBJ2-7, with D hard to call. The V gene lost 4 bases and the J gene lost 3 bases, with 11 bases spanning the gap. The CDR3 is 13 amino acids. Germline lookup yields CDR1 SGHRS and CDR2 YFSETQ. CDR3 DNA: TGCGCCAGCAGCCCGGGCCCCCACTACGAGCAGTACTTC. Protein: CASSPGPHYEQYF.

The rearrangement uses TRBV19 and TRBJ2-1, with D unresolved. The V end lost 5 bases, the J end lost 8 bases, and 7 bases lay between the germline ends. Germline V CDR1 and CDR2: LNHDA, SQIVND (reference sequence). The CDR3 contains 11 residues. The CDR3 sequence: CASSGFDEQFF. In nucleotides, the CDR3 is TGTGCCAGTAGTGGGTTCGATGAGCAGTTCTTC.

The gene calls are TRBV7-9 and TRBJ2-2; tentatively, D is TRBD2 (6 bases). Trimming pared 1 base from V and 4 bases from J, leaving 16 bases between. CDR1 and CDR2 from the germline V gene are SEHNR and FQNEAQ (reference sequence). This CDR3 contains 17 residues. The CDR3 nucleotides read TGTGCCAGCAGCTTAGTAGGAGGAGGGGCGGGCACCGGGGAGCTGTTTTTT. It specifies CASSLVGGGAGTGELFF.

This clonotype appeared many times. This sequence joins TRBV28 and TRBJ1-2; no definite D call. Per germline, CDR1 MDHEN and CDR2 SYDVKM. Trimming removed 6 bases at V and 6 bases at J, with 14 bases between. The CDR3 has 13 residues. The CDR3 reads CASRTGDMHGYTF. CDR3 coding DNA: TGTGCCAGCAGGACTGGAGATATGCATGGCTACACCTTC.

This clonotype was counted many times. J is TRBJ2-1 and V is TRBV5-1; 8 nucleotides line up with TRBD1. J gave up 8 bases and V 2 bases, and 6 bases lay outside the gene matches. CDR1 is SGHRS and CDR2 is YFSETQ in the germline V gene. CDR3 length equals 14 residues. The CDR3 region has the DNA TGCGCCAGCAGCTTCCCGGACAGGGCCCATGAGCAGTTCTTC. It codes for CASSFPDRAHEQFF.

The chain combines TRBV18 with TRBJ2-4; perhaps D is TRBD1 or TRBD2 (5 bases each). Trimming removed 0 bases at V and 10 bases at J, with 13 bases between. This CDR3 has 14 residues. CDR1 and CDR2 from the germline V gene are KGHSH and LQKENI. Here the CDR3 reads CASSPPVQGGIQYF. The CDR3 DNA is TGTGCCAGCTCACCACCGGTTCAGGGCGGGATTCAGTACTTC.

This clonotype was found a few times. The chain recombines TRBV6-1 with TRBJ2-7, with 9 bases identical to TRBD1. V gave up 9 bases and J gave up 6 bases; unmatched junction bases: 12. The V gene's germline CDR1 is MNHNS and CDR2 SASEGT. The length of the CDR3 is 14 residues. CDR3 sequence reads: CASTPGTGLGEQYF. In DNA form, the CDR3 reads TGTGCCAGTACCCCCGGGACAGGGCTCGGCGAGCAGTACTTC.

This chain uses TRBV7-2 with TRBJ1-6; D not resolved. The CDR3 totals 16 residues. V was cut by 1 base and J by 3 bases, with 10 bases left in between. CDR1 and CDR2 (germline): SGHTA, FQGNSA. The CDR3 sequence is CASSLGSGDYNSPLHF. The CDR3 nucleotides read TGTGCCAGCAGCTTAGGGAGCGGCGACTATAATTCACCCCTCCACTTT.

This clonotype was seen more than once but under ten times. The J gene is TRBJ1-2, the V gene TRBV24-1, with D perhaps TRBD1 (5 bases). CDR1 KGHDR and CDR2 SFDVKD come from the germline V gene. Trimming stripped 7 bases from V and 1 base from J, with 6 bases between. The CDR3 has 12 residues. The CDR3 DNA sequence: TGTGCCACCAGCCAGGGTAACTATGGCTACACCTTC. It codes for CATSQGNYGYTF.

The chain joins TRBV10-3 to TRBJ2-2, with D possibly matching TRBD2 (7 bases). The germline gives CDR1 ENHRY, CDR2 SYGVKD. V lost 0 bases and J 2 bases, leaving 10 bases between the germline ends. The CDR3 totals 16 residues. In nucleotides, the CDR3 is TGTGCCATCAGTGAGTCCCGGGGGGCCAACACCGGGGAGCTGTTTTTT. This sequence encodes CAISESRGANTGELFF.

The table lists this clonotype with many counts. This rearrangement joins TRBV7-2 to TRBJ2-1; D may be TRBD2 (6 bases). Trimming cost V 2 bases and J 0 bases, with 29 bases left between them. CDR1 SGHTA and CDR2 FQGNSA come from the germline V gene. The CDR3 consists of 22 residues. This chain's CDR3 is CASSLSGVAGLGAGSSYNEQFF. The CDR3 nucleotides read TGTGCCAGCAGCTTAAGTGGGGTGGCGGGGCTCGGGGCTGGAAGCTCCTACAATGAGCAGTTCTTC.

This clonotype has at least ten counts. The chain links TRBV7-8 to TRBJ2-3; D gene uncertain. The V gene lost 0 bases and the J gene lost 5 bases, with 6 bases spanning the gap. The CDR3 length is 13 residues. CDR1 is SGHVS and CDR2 is FQNEAQ in the germline V gene. The DNA for the CDR3 is TGTGCCAGCAGCTTAGCGGGTATAGATACGCAGTATTTT. This encodes CASSLAGIDTQYF. Full variable domain (missing parts from reference TRBV7-8 and TRBJ2-3): GAGVSQSPRYKVAKRGQDVALRCDPISGHVSLFWYQQALGQGPEFLTYFQNEAQLDKSGLPSDRFFAERPEGSVSTLKIQRTQQEDSAVYLCASSLAGIDTQYFGPGTRLTVL.